The clone carrying this T cell receptor (beta chain) was picked up one time. This CDR3 region has 15 residues. CDR1 is SEHNR and CDR2 is FQNEAQ in the germline V gene (reference sequence). V was pared by 1 base and J by 2 bases, with 1 base of the junction left unmatched. Enrolment of Seattle patients took place during active infection, and they were followed longitudinally. The sample comes from a study of blood T cell repertoires in COVID-19. About the research overall: COVID-19 samples, acute and convalescent, were from the United States, Italy and Spain. T cells, B-cell-depleted T cells, or PBMCs supplied cDNA or gDNA.

Study processing details: The authors estimated nucleated cell counts from reference gene primer amplification. Sequencing used immunoSEQ multiplex PCR; TCRdb keeps in-frame clones, though not all of them. V and J calls and clone size come straight from that table; D and trimming were deduced from the DNA. The sample holds about 230,000 clones, more than 75% seen once. The sequence was collected from a man in his fifties or sixties with COVID-19, enrolled during active disease. Sequenced: peripheral blood. This sequence joins TRBV7-9 and TRBJ2-2; 7 bases match TRBD1. The CDR3 nucleotides read TGTGCCAGCAGCTTAGGACAGGGTAACACCGGGGAGCTGTTTTTT. It is translated as CASSLGQGNTGELFF.